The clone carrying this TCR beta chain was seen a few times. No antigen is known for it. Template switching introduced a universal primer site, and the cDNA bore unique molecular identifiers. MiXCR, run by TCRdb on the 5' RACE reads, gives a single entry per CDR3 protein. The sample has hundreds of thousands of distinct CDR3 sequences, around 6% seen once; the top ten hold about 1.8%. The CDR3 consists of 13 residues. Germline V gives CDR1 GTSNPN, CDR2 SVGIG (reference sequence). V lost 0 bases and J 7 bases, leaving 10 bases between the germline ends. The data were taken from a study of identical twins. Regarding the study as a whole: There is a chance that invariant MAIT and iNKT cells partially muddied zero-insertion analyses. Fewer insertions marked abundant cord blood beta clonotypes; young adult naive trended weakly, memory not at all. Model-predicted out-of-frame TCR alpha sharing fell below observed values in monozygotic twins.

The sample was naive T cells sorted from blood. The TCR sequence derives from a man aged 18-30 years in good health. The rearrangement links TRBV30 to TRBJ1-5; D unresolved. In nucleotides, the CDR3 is TGTGCCTGGAGTGTATCCGAGGAACAGCCCCAGCATTTT. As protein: CAWSVSEEQPQHF.